This TCR beta chain came from a study of T cell repertoires in cytomegalovirus infection. Across the whole study: Public TCR beta signatures marked donors with CMV infection and the matching HLA.

Trimming left V 5 bases short and J 7 bases short, with 19 bases between. The CDR3 is made up of 15 amino acids. Germline CDR1 SGHNT, CDR2 YYREEE (reference sequence). There are a few counts of this clonotype. What it recognizes is unknown. TCRdb re-derived calls from the reads in MiXCR, one entry per CDR3 protein. This repertoire shows some 920,000 distinct CDR3 sequences, roughly 30% found once; its top ten account for 13%. The sequence came from a human donor in good health (CMV status not recorded). Some clones in this sample may be carry-over from other donors' samples. The input for sequencing was cultured CD8+ T cells from PBMCs, taken from culture after CMV antigen stimulation. This chain links TRBV5-4 with TRBJ2-4; no definite D call. The CDR3: CASSLTWGESNIQYF. Written as DNA, the CDR3 is TGTGCCAGCAGTCTTACTTGGGGTGAAAGTAACATTCAGTACTTC.